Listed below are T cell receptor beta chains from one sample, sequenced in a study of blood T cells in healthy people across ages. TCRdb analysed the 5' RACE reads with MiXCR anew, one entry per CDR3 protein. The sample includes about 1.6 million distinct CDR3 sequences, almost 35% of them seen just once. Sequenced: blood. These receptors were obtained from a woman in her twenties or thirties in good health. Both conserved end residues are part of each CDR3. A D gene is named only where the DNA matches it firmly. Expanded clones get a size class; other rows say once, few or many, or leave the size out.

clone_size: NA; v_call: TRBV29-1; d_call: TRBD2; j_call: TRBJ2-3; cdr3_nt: TGCAGCGTTGAAACAAGCGGGAGTGTAGATACGCAGTATTTT; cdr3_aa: CSVETSGSVDTQYF
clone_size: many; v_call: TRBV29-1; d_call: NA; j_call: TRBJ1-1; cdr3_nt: TGCAGCGCTGGGGTCGGGAAATGGTCCGACACTGAAGCTTTCTTT; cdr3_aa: CSAGVGKWSDTEAFF
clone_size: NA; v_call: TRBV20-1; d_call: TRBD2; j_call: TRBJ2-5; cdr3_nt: TGCAGTGCCCGACTAGCGGGGGGGATGGAGACCCAGTACTTC; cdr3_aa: CSARLAGGMETQYF
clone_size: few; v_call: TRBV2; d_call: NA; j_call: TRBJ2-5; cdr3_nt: TGTGCCAGCAGTGACGGGACGGCGTGGACCCAGTACTTC; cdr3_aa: CASSDGTAWTQYF
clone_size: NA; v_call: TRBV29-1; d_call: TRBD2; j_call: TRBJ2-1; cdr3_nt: TGCAGCGTTGTAATGCGGGAGGGCCCCTCCTACAATGAGCAGTTCTTC; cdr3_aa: CSVVMREGPSYNEQFF
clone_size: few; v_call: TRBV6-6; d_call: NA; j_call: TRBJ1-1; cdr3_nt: TGTGCCAGCAGTTTCCTGGGGTCGACTGAAGCTTTCTTT; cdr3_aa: CASSFLGSTEAFF
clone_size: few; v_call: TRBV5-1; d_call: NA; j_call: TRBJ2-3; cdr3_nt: TGCGCCAGCAGCTTGGGGTTGTCTCCAGATACGCAGTATTTT; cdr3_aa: CASSLGLSPDTQYF
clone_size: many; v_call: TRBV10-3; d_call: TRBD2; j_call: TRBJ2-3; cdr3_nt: TGTGCCGCAGGGACTAGCGGGACCACAGATACGCAGTATTTT; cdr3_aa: CAAGTSGTTDTQYF
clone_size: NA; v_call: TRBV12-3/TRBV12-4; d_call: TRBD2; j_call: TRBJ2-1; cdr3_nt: TGTGCCAGCAGTTTGTCCGGGACTAGCAGCGATGAGCAGTTCTTC; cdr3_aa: CASSLSGTSSDEQFF
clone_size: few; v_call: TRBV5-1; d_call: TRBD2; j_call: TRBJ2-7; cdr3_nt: TGCGCCAGCAGCTTGTTTGCTAGCGGAGCCTACGAGCAGTACTTC; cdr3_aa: CASSLFASGAYEQYF
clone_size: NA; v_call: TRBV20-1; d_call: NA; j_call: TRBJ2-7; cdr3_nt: TGCAGCGCTGGAGTAGCGGCCGAGCAGTACTTC; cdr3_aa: CSAGVAAEQYF